Listed below are T cell receptor beta chains from one sample, sequenced in a study of blood T cell repertoires in COVID-19. Assay: immunoSEQ multiplex PCR; the TCRdb copy retains only in-frame clones and omits some. The data hold tens of thousands of clones, with about 85% observed a single time. Sequencing input: peripheral blood. These receptors came from a man over 45 with active COVID-19. Each CDR3 is given with its conserved first and last residue. The D gene is left open where the match is weak. The size of a clone is reported for some rows only, either as once, few or many, or as a class for expanded clones.

-	TRBV11-2	TRBJ1-3	-	CATTRDTSSGNTIYF	TGTGCCACAACCCGGGACACAAGCTCTGGAAACACCATATATTTT
-	TRBV4-3	TRBJ2-2	TRBD2	CASSQERGGLAGELFF	TGCGCCAGCAGCCAAGAGCGGGGGGGCCTCGCCGGGGAGCTGTTTTTT
-	TRBV5-6	TRBJ2-7	-	CASSWRPGYEQYF	TGTGCCAGCAGCTGGCGTCCGGGATACGAGCAGTACTTC
-	TRBV14	TRBJ2-7	-	CASSQASEQYF	TGTGCCAGCAGCCAAGCGTCCGAGCAGTACTTC
-	TRBV10-3	TRBJ1-3	TRBD1	CAITPTGSSPGNTIYF	TGTGCCATCACCCCGACAGGGAGCTCACCTGGAAACACCATATATTTT
-	TRBV7-8	TRBJ2-7	TRBD2	CASSLAGLAGLEQYF	TGTGCCAGCAGCTTAGCGGGACTAGCGGGACTCGAGCAGTACTTC
few	TRBV7-2	TRBJ2-7	TRBD2	CASSSGAGVGYEQYF	TGTGCCAGCAGCTCGGGAGCGGGAGTTGGTTACGAGCAGTACTTC
-	TRBV29-1	TRBJ1-1	-	CSVQNTEAFF	TGCAGCGTCCAGAACACTGAAGCTTTCTTT
-	TRBV25-1	TRBJ2-3	-	CASSENTGPDTQYF	TGTGCCAGCAGTGAGAACACAGGGCCAGATACGCAGTATTTT
few	TRBV11-2	TRBJ2-1	TRBD2	CASSSLRTSGRPINEQFF	TGTGCCAGCAGCTCGCTCCGGACTAGCGGGAGGCCAATCAATGAGCAGTTCTTC
-	TRBV3-1/TRBV3-2	TRBJ2-3	TRBD2	CASSPIGTSTEQYF	TGTGCCAGCAGCCCAATAGGGACTAGCACAGAGCAGTATTTT
-	TRBV7-3	TRBJ2-2	-	CASSPSEDTGELFF	TGTGCCAGCAGCCCCAGTGAAGACACCGGGGAGCTGTTTTTT
-	TRBV5-1	TRBJ2-1	-	CASSSRVGADEQFF	TGCGCCAGCAGCTCACGGGTAGGGGCGGATGAGCAGTTCTTC
-	TRBV3-1/TRBV3-2	TRBJ2-1	-	CASSQGIATIGYNEQFF	TGTGCCAGCAGCCAAGGGATAGCTACGATTGGTTACAATGAGCAGTTCTTC
-	TRBV15	TRBJ1-5	-	CATADGSNQPQHF	TGTGCCACCGCCGACGGGAGCAATCAGCCCCAGCATTTT
-	TRBV7-2	TRBJ1-5	TRBD1	CASRPTGGRDQPQHF	TGTGCCAGCAGACCTACAGGGGGAAGGGATCAGCCCCAGCATTTT
-	TRBV7-7	TRBJ2-5	TRBD2	CASSSGLAGQETQYF	TGTGCTAGCAGCTCCGGACTAGCGGGGCAAGAGACCCAGTACTTC
-	TRBV5-4	TRBJ1-4	TRBD1	CASSPGTGVNEKLFF	TGTGCCAGCAGCCCAGGGACAGGAGTTAATGAAAAACTGTTTTTT
-	TRBV2	TRBJ2-3	TRBD1	CASSRDRNTDTQYF	TGTGCCAGCAGTAGGGACAGGAACACAGATACGCAGTATTTT
-	TRBV5-1	TRBJ2-7	-	CASSLSPRLSEQYF	TGCGCCAGCAGCTTGAGCCCCCGGTTGTCCGAGCAGTACTTC
-	TRBV3-1/TRBV3-2	TRBJ1-2	TRBD1	CASSLHRGQNGYTF	TGTGCCAGCAGCCTTCACAGGGGGCAAAATGGCTACACCTTC
-	TRBV11-2	TRBJ1-2	-	CASSFRVGYTF	TGTGCCAGCAGCTTCCGGGTGGGCTACACCTTC
-	TRBV29-1	TRBJ2-1	TRBD2	CSALGGLAGGSVYNEQFF	TGCAGCGCCCTAGGGGGACTAGCGGGAGGGAGCGTCTACAATGAGCAGTTCTTC
-	TRBV9	TRBJ1-2	TRBD1	CASSEGQANYGYTF	TGTGCCAGCAGCGAAGGACAGGCTAACTATGGCTACACCTTC
-	TRBV11-2	TRBJ2-1	-	CASSFNRGGEQFF	TGTGCCAGCAGCTTTAACAGGGGGGGTGAGCAGTTCTTC
-	TRBV11-2	TRBJ2-1	TRBD2	CASSLGLAGEQFF	TGTGCCAGCAGCCTAGGACTAGCGGGTGAGCAGTTCTTC
-	TRBV21-1	TRBJ2-5	-	CASSKGTGQETQYF	TGTGCCAGCAGCAAAGGAACAGGGCAAGAGACCCAGTACTTC
-	TRBV4-2	TRBJ2-2	TRBD2	CASSQVPGGAYTGELFF	TGTGCCAGCAGCCAAGTCCCCGGGGGGGCCTACACCGGGGAGCTGTTTTTT
-	TRBV11-2	TRBJ1-1	TRBD1	CASSLQGRTTEAFF	TGTGCCAGCAGCCTACAGGGGCGGACCACTGAAGCTTTCTTT
few	TRBV11-2	TRBJ2-4	-	CASRSFGGHIQYF	TGTGCCAGCAGATCTTTCGGGGGGCACATTCAGTACTTC
-	TRBV9	TRBJ1-4	-	CASSAAGLWSEKLFF	TGTGCCAGCAGCGCCGCGGGACTTTGGTCTGAAAAACTGTTTTTT
-	TRBV7-3	TRBJ2-2	-	CASSSRTGRGAGELFF	TGTGCCAGCAGCTCGAGGACAGGGAGGGGAGCCGGGGAGCTGTTTTTT
-	TRBV18	TRBJ1-3	-	CASSRGSNTIYF	TGTGCCAGCTCACGAGGCAGCAACACCATATATTTT
-	TRBV7-2	TRBJ1-5	-	CASSLGGGNQPQHF	TGTGCCAGCAGCTTAGGGGGAGGCAATCAGCCCCAGCATTTT
-	TRBV6-1	TRBJ1-2	TRBD1	CASSEWGTGSYYGYTF	TGTGCCAGCAGTGAATGGGGGACAGGGTCTTACTATGGCTACACCTTC
-	TRBV27	TRBJ2-7	-	CASSFRGPNYEQYF	TGTGCCAGCAGCTTCAGGGGACCCAACTACGAGCAGTACTTC